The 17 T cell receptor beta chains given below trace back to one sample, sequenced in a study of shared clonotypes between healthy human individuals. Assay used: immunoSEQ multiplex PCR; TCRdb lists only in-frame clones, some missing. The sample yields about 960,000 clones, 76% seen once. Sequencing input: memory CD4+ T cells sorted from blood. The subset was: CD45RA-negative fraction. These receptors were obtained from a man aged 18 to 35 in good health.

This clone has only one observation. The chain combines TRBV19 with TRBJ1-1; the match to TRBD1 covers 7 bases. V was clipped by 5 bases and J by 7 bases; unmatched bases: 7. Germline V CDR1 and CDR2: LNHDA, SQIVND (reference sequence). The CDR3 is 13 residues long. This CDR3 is CASSLRTGGEAFF. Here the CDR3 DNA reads TGTGCCAGTAGTTTACGGACAGGCGGTGAAGCTTTCTTT. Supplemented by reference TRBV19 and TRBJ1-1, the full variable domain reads DGGITQSPKYLFRKEGQNVTLSCEQNLNHDAMYWYRQDPGQGLRLIYYSQIVNDFQKGDIAEGYSVSREKKESFPLTVTSAQKNPTAFYLCASSLRTGGEAFFGQGTRLTVV.

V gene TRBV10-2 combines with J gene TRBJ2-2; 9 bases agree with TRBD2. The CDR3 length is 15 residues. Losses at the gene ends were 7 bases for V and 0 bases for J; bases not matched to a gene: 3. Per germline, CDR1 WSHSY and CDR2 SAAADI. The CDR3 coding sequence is TGCGCCAGCATATTAGCGGGAGCGAACACCGGGGAGCTGTTTTTT. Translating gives CASILAGANTGELFF.

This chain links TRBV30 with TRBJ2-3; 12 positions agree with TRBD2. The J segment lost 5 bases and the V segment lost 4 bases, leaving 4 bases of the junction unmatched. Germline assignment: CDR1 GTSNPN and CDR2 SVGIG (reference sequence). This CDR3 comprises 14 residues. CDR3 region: CAWTLAGGLDTQYF. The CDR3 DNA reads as TGTGCCTGGACACTAGCGGGGGGATTAGATACGCAGTATTTT. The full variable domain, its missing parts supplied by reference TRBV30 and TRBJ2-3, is SQTIHQWPATLVQPVGSPLSLECTVEGTSNPNLYWYRQAAGRGLQLLFYSVGIGQISSEVPQNLSASRPQDRQFILSSKKLLLSDSGFYLCAWTLAGGLDTQYFGPGTRLTVL.

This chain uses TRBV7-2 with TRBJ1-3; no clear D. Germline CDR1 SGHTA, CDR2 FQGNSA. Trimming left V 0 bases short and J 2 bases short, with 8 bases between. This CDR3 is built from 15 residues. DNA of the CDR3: TGTGCCAGCAGCTTAGCGCTGAGGGCTGGAAACACCATATATTTT. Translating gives CASSLALRAGNTIYF.

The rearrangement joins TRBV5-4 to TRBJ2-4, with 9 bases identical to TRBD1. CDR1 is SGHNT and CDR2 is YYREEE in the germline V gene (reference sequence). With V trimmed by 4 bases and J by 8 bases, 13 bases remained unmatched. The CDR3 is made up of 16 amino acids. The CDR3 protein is CASSRELTGQGDIQYF. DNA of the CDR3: TGTGCCAGCAGCAGGGAGCTTACGGGACAGGGCGACATTCAGTACTTC. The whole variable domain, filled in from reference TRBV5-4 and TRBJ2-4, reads ETGVTQSPTHLIKTRGQQVTLRCSSQSGHNTVSWYQQALGQGPQFIFQYYREEENGRGNFPPRFSGLQFPNYSSELNVNALELDDSALYLCASSRELTGQGDIQYFGAGTRLSVL.

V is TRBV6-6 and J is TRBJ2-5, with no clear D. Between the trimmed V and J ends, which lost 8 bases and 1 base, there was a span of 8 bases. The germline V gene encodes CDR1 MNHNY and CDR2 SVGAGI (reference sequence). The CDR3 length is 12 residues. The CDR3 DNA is TGTGCCAGCCTAAAGTCCCAAGAGACCCAGTACTTC. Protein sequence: CASLKSQETQYF.

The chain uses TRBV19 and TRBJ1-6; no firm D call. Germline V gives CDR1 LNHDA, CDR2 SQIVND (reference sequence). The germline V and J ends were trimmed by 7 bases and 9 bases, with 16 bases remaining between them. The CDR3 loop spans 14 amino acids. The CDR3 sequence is CASTSRATISPLHF. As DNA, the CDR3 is TGTGCCAGTACCTCTCGGGCTACGATTTCACCCCTCCACTTT. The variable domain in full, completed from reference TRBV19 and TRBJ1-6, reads DGGITQSPKYLFRKEGQNVTLSCEQNLNHDAMYWYRQDPGQGLRLIYYSQIVNDFQKGDIAEGYSVSREKKESFPLTVTSAQKNPTAFYLCASTSRATISPLHFGNGTRLTVT.

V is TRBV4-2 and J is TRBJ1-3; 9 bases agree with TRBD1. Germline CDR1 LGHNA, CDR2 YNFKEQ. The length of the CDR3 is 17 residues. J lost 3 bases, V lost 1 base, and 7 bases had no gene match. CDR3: CASSQAPGTGNGNTIYF. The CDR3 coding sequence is TGTGCCAGCAGCCAAGCTCCGGGGACAGGGAATGGAAACACCATATATTTT.

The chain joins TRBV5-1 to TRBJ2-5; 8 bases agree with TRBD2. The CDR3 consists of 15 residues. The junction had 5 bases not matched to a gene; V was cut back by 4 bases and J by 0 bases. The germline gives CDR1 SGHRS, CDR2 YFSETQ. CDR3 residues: CASSPQGLDQETQYF. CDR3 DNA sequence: TGCGCCAGCAGCCCGCAGGGACTAGACCAAGAGACCCAGTACTTC.

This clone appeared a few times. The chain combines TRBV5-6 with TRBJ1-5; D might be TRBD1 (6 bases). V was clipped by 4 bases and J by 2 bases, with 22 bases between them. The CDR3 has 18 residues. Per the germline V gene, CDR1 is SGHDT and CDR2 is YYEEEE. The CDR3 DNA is TGTGCCAGCAGCGGGGGACATGGGGGCGGAGAGGGCAATCAGCCCCAGCATTTT. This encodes CASSGGHGGGEGNQPQHF.

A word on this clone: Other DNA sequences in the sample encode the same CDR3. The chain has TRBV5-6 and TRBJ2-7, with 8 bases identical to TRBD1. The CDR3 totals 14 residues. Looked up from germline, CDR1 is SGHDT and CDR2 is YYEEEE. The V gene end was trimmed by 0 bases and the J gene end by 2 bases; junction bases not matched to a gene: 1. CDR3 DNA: TGTGCCAGCAGCTTGGGGACAGGGACCTACGAGCAGTACTTC. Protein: CASSLGTGTYEQYF.

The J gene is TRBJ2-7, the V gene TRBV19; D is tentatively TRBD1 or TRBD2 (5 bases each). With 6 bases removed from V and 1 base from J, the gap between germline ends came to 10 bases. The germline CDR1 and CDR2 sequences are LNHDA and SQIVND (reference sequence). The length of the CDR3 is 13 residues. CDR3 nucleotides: TGTGCCAGTAGGAGGGGCGGATCCTACGAGCAGTACTTC. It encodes CASRRGGSYEQYF.

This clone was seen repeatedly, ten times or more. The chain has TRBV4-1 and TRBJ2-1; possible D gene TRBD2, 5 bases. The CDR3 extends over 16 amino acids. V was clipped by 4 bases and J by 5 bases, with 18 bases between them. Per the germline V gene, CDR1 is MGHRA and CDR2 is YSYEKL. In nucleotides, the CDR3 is TGCGCCAGCAGCCTTTTCGGACGGGGTGAGCACAATGAGCAGTTCTTC. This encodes CASSLFGRGEHNEQFF.

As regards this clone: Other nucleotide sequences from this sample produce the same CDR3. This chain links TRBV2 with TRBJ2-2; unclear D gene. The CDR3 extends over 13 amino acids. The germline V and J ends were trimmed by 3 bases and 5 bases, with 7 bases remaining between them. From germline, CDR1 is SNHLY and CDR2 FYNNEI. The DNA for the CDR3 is TGTGCCAGCAGTGAGGGTGGGACCGGGGAGCTGTTTTTT. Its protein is CASSEGGTGELFF.

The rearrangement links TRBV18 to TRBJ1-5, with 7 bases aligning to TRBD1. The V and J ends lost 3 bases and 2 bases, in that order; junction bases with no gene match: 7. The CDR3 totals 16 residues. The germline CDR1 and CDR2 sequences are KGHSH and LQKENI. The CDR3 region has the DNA TGTGCCAGCTCACCCAACGAGGGGACAGGCAATCAGCCCCAGCATTTT. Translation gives CASSPNEGTGNQPQHF.

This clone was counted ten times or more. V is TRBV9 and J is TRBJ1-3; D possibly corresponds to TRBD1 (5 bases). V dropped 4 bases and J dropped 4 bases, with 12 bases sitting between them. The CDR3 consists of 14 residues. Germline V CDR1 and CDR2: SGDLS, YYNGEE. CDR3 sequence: CASSKGLQGNTIYF. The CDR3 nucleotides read TGTGCCAGCAGCAAGGGGTTACAGGGAAACACCATATATTTT. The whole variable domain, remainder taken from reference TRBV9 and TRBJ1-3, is DSGVTQTPKHLITATGQRVTLRCSPRSGDLSVYWYQQSLDQGLQFLIQYYNGEERAKGNILERFSAQQFPDLHSELNLSSLELGDSALYFCASSKGLQGNTIYFGEGSWLTVV.

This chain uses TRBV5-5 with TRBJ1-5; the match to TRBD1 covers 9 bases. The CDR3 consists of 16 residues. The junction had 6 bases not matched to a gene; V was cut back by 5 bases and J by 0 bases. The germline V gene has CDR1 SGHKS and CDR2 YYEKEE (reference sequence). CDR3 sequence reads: CASSYGTGNSNQPQHF. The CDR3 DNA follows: TGTGCCAGCAGTTACGGGACAGGGAATAGCAATCAGCCCCAGCATTTT.